In its sample, the clone carrying this TCR beta chain was seen a few times. The antigen remains undetermined. The record originates from a study of T cell clones after liver transplantation. Sequencing used immunoSEQ multiplex PCR; TCRdb keeps in-frame clones, though not all of them. The sample shows over 60,000 clones, 75% to 90% of them seen only once. Overall study findings and caveats: Post-transplant time points were not standardized, so conclusions are preliminary.

The sequence derives from a human donor who received a liver transplant. The sample was CD4+ T cells from blood, taken before liver transplant.

The CDR3 DNA is TGTGCCAGCAGACGAGACAGGGGGAGCTACGAGCAGTACTTC. Translation: CASRRDRGSYEQYF. The chain employs TRBV5-4 and TRBJ2-7; 9 nucleotides match TRBD1. This CDR3 has 14 amino acids. J was trimmed by 3 bases and V by 5 bases; bases with no gene match: 6. Germline V gene sequence: CDR1 SGHNT, CDR2 YYREEE (reference sequence).